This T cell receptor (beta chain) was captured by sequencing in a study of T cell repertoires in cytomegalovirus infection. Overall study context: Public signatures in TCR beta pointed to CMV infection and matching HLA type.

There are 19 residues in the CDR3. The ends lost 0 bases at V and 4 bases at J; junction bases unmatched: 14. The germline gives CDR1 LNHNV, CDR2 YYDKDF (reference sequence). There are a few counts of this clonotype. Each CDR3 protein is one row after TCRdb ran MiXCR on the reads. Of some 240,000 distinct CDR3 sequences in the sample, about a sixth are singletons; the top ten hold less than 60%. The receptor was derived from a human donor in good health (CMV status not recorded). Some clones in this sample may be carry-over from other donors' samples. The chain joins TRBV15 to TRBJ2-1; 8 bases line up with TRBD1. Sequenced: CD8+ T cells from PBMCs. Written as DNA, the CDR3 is TGTGCCACCAGCAGAGATCACGGCCCAGGGGGCCTATTGTACAATGAGCAGTTCTTC. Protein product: CATSRDHGPGGLLYNEQFF.